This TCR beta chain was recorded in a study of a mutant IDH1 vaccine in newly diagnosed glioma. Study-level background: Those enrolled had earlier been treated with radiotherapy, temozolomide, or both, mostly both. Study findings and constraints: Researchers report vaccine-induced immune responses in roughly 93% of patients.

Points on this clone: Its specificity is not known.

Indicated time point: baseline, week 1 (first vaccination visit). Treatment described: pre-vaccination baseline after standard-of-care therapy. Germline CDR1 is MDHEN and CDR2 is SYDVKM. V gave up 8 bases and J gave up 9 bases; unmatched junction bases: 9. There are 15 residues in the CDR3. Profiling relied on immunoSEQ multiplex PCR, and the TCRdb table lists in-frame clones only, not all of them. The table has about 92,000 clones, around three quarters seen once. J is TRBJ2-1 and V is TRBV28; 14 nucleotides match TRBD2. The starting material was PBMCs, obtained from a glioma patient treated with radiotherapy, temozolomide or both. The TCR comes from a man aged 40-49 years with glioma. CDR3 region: CASGGGTSGRSEQFF. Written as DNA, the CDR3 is TGTGCCAGCGGAGGTGGGACTAGCGGGAGAAGTGAGCAGTTCTTC.